Listed below are T cell receptor beta chains from one sample, sequenced in a study of T cells in Graves' hyperthyroidism and ophthalmopathy. TCRdb re-derived calls from the multiplex PCR reads in MiXCR, one entry per CDR3 protein. Of about 640,000 distinct CDR3 sequences listed, about 20% were seen once; the top ten hold around a third. The material sequenced was blood. The receptors come from a man aged 25 to 45 with Graves' ophthalmopathy. The CDR3 runs from the conserved cysteine through the conserved F or W. A D gene is named only where the DNA matches it firmly. Only part of the rows carry a size: once, few, many, or a class if the clone is expanded.

TRBD1,TRBV7-2,many,TRBJ1-2,TGTGCCAGCAGCAATGACAGGGGAGGCGGCTACACCTTC,CASSNDRGGGYTF
NA,TRBV4-2,NA,TRBJ1-1,TGTGCCAGCAGCCAAAAAGGAAGGGTTTTAGGTGCAAGTTTCTTT,CASSQKGRVLGASFF
NA,TRBV20-1,NA,TRBJ1-6,TGCAGTGCTAGAGGACTTAATTCACCCCTCCACTTT,CSARGLNSPLHF
TRBD1,TRBV20-1,NA,TRBJ1-5,TGCAGTGCTAGGCGGGGGACAGAACAGCCCCAGCATTTT,CSARRGTEQPQHF
NA,TRBV6-1,NA,TRBJ2-7,TGTGCCAGCAGACAGGGAATCTACGAGCAGTACTTC,CASRQGIYEQYF
TRBD2,TRBV5-6,few,TRBJ2-1,TGTGCCAGCAGCTGGGGGGGACTAGCGGGAGGGCCATACAATGAGCAGTTCTTC,CASSWGGLAGGPYNEQFF
TRBD2,TRBV12-3/TRBV12-4,few,TRBJ2-1,TGTGCCAGCAGCCACCCTCCCTCTAGCGGACACTCCTACAATGAGCAGTTCTTC,CASSHPPSSGHSYNEQFF
TRBD2,TRBV13,NA,TRBJ2-3,TGTGCCAGCAGCCCTAGCGGGAGGTATGATACGCAGTATTTT,CASSPSGRYDTQYF
NA,TRBV6-5,NA,TRBJ2-5,TGTGCCAGCAGTTACGGTCAGGACTATCAAGAGACCCAGTACTTC,CASSYGQDYQETQYF
TRBD1,TRBV6-1,NA,TRBJ2-7,TGTGCCAGCAGTGGAGACGGTGCGCCGAGGGGGCTAGAAGAGCAGTACTTC,CASSGDGAPRGLEEQYF
NA,TRBV7-9,few,TRBJ2-7,TGTGCCAGCAGCTTAGGGCCCGACGGTTCCTACGAGCAGTACTTC,CASSLGPDGSYEQYF
NA,TRBV18,many,TRBJ1-2,TGTGCCAGCTCGCCGGACAAGGATCTATATGGCTACACCTTC,CASSPDKDLYGYTF
TRBD2,TRBV7-9,NA,TRBJ2-3,TGTGCCAGCACTGGGGCGGGAGAGTCAGATACGCAGTATTTT,CASTGAGESDTQYF
NA,TRBV6-2/TRBV6-3,NA,TRBJ1-1,TGTGCCAGCAGAATGAACAGGGTGGGAGTTGAAGCTTTCTTT,CASRMNRVGVEAFF